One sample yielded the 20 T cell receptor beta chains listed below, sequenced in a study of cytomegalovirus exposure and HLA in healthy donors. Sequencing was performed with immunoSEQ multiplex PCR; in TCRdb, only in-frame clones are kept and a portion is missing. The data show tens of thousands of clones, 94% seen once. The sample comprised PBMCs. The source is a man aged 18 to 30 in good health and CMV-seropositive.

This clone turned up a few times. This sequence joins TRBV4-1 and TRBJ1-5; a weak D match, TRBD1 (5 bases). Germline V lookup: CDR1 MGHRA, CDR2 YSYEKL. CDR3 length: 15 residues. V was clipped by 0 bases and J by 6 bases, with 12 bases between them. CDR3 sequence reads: CASSQETQGSQPQHF. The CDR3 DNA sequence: TGCGCCAGCAGCCAAGAAACGCAGGGTTCTCAGCCCCAGCATTTT.

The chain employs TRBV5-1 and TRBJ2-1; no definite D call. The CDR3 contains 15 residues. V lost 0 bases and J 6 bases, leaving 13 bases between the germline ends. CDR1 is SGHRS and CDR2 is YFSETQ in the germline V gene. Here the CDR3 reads CASSLGSTSGNEQFF. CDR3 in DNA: TGCGCCAGCAGCTTGGGATCCACATCGGGCAATGAGCAGTTCTTC.

CDR3 sequence: CASSQRRTSGEQYF. In DNA, the CDR3 is TGTGCCAGCAGCCAACGTCGGACATCTGGGGAGCAGTACTTC. The chain is built from TRBV4-2 and TRBJ2-7; D may be TRBD1 (5 bases). CDR1 and CDR2 from the germline V gene are LGHNA and YNFKEQ. This CDR3 spans 14 amino acids. Deletions cut 2 bases from V and 7 bases from J, with 15 bases between.

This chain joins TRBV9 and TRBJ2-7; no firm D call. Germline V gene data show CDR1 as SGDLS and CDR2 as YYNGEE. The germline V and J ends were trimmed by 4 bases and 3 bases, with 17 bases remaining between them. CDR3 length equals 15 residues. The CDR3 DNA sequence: TGTGCCAGCAGCACCCACGAGACTTCGGACTACGAGCAGTACTTC. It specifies CASSTHETSDYEQYF. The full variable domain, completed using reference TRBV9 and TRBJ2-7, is DSGVTQTPKHLITATGQRVTLRCSPRSGDLSVYWYQQSLDQGLQFLIQYYNGEERAKGNILERFSAQQFPDLHSELNLSSLELGDSALYFCASSTHETSDYEQYFGPGTRLTVT.

This CDR3 is CASSTGTARETQYF. The DNA for the CDR3 is TGTGCCAGCAGTACGGGGACAGCTCGAGAGACCCAGTACTTC. This rearrangement joins TRBV27 to TRBJ2-5, with 7 bases matching TRBD1. The CDR3 has 14 amino acids. Germline V gene lookup returns CDR1 MNHEY and CDR2 SMNVEV (reference sequence). After removal of 5 bases from V and 4 bases from J, the junction contained 7 bases not matched to a gene.

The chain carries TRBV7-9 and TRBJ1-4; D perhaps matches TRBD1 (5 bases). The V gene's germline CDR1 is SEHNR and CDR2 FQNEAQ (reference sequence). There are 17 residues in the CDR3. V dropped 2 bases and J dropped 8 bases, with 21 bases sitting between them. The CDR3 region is CASSLQAAGRVGEKLFF. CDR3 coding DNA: TGTGCCAGCAGCTTACAAGCCGCGGGGCGAGTAGGGGAAAAACTGTTTTTT.

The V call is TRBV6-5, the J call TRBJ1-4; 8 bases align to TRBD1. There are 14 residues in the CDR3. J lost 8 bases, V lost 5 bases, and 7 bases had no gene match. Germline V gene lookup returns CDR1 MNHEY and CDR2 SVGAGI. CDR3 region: CASSPRQGIEKLFF. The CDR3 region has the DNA TGTGCCAGCAGTCCACGACAGGGGATAGAAAAACTGTTTTTT.

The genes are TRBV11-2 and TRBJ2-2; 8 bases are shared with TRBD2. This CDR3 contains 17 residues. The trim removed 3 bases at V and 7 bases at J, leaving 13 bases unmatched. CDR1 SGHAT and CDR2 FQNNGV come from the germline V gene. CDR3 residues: CASSFPARAGGRGELFF. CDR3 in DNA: TGTGCCAGCAGCTTCCCCGCTAGGGCGGGGGGACGCGGGGAGCTGTTTTTT.

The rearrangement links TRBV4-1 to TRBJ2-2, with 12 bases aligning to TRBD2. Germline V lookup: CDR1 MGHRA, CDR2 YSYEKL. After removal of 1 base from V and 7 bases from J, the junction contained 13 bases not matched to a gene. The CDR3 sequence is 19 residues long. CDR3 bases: TGCGCCAGCAGCCAAGGGGTTATACTAGCGGGGGGCTTGGGCGGGGAGCTGTTTTTT. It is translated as CASSQGVILAGGLGGELFF.

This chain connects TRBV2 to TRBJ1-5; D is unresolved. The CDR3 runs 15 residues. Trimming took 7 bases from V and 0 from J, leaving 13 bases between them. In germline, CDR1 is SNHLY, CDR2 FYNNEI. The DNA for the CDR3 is TGTGCCAGCAAGGAACAGCAGATTAGCAATCAGCCCCAGCATTTT. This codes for CASKEQQISNQPQHF.

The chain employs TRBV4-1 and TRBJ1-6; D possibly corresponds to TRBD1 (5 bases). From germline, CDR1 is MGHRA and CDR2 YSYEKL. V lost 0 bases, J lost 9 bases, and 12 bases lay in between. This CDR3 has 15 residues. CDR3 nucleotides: TGCGCCAGCAGCCAAGATAACCGGAGGGGTTCACCCCTCCACTTT. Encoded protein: CASSQDNRRGSPLHF.

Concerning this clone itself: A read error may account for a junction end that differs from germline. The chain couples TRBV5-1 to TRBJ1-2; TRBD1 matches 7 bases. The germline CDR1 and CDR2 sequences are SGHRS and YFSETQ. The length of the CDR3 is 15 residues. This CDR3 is CASNLGTDTNYGYTF. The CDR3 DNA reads TGCGCCAGCAACTTGGGGACAGATACTAACTATGGCTACACCTTC.

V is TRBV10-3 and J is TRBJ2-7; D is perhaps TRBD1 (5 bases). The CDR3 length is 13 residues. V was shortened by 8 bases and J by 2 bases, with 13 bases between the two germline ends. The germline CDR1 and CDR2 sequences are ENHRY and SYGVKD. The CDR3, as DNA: TGTGCCATCTCAGGGCCCGTTGCCTACGAGCAGTACTTC. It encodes CAISGPVAYEQYF.

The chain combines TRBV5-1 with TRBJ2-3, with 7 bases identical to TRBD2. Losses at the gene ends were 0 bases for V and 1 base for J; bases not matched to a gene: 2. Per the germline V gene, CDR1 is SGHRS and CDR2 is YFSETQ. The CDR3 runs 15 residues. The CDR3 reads CASSLGGSGTDTQYF. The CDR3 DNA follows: TGCGCCAGCAGCTTGGGCGGGAGTGGCACAGATACGCAGTATTTT. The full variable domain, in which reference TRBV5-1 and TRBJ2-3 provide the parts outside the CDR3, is KAGVTQTPRYLIKTRGQQVTLSCSPISGHRSVSWYQQTPGQGLQFLFEYFSETQRNKGNFPGRFSGRQFSNSRSEMNVSTLELGDSALYLCASSLGGSGTDTQYFGPGTRLTVL.

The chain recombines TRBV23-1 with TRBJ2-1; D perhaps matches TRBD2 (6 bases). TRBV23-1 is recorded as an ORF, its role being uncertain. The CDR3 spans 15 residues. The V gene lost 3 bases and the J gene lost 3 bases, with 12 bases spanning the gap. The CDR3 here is CASSHQGLDYNEQFF. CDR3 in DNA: TGCGCCAGCAGTCACCAGGGACTCGACTACAATGAGCAGTTCTTC.

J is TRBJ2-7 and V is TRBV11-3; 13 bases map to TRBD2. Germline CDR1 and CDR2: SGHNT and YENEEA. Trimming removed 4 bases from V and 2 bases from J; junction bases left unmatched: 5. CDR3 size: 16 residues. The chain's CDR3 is CASSSGLAGSTYEQYF. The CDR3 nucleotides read TGTGCCAGCAGCTCGGGACTAGCGGGGTCCACCTACGAGCAGTACTTC.

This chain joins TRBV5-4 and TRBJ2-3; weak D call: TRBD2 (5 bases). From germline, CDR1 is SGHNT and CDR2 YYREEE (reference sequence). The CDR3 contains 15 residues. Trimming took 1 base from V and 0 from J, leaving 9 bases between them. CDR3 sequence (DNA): TGTGCCAGCAGCTTGAGAGGGCCCAGCACAGATACGCAGTATTTT. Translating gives CASSLRGPSTDTQYF.

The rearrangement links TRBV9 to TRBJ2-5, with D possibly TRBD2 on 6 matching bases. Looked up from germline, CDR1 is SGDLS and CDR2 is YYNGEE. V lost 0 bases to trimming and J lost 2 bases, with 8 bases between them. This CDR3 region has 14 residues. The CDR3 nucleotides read TGTGCCAGCAGCGTAGGGGGGGTTCAAGAGACCCAGTACTTC. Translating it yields CASSVGGVQETQYF. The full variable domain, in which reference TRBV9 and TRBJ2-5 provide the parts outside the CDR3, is DSGVTQTPKHLITATGQRVTLRCSPRSGDLSVYWYQQSLDQGLQFLIQYYNGEERAKGNILERFSAQQFPDLHSELNLSSLELGDSALYFCASSVGGVQETQYFGPGTRLLVL.

The CDR3 region has the DNA TGCGCCAGCAGACTCTCCTACGAGCAGTACTTC. Translating gives CASRLSYEQYF. This chain uses TRBV5-1 with TRBJ2-7; D is uncertain. There are 11 residues in the CDR3. V was cut by 5 bases and J by 0 bases, with 3 bases left in between. Looked up from germline, CDR1 is SGHRS and CDR2 is YFSETQ. Complete variable domain (other parts from reference TRBV5-1 and TRBJ2-7): KAGVTQTPRYLIKTRGQQVTLSCSPISGHRSVSWYQQTPGQGLQFLFEYFSETQRNKGNFPGRFSGRQFSNSRSEMNVSTLELGDSALYLCASRLSYEQYFGPGTRLTVT.

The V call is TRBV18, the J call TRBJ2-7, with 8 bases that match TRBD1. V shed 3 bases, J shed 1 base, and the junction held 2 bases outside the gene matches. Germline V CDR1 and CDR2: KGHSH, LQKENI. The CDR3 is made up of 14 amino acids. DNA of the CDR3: TGTGCCAGCTCACCGGACAGGGTGTCCTACGAGCAGTACTTC. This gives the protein CASSPDRVSYEQYF.